This TCR beta chain was identified in a study of blood T cell repertoires in COVID-19. Germline V gene sequence: CDR1 KGHSH, CDR2 LQKENI. The CDR3 has 16 residues. V lost 3 bases, J lost 0 bases, and 12 bases lay in between. This clone occurred a few times. Profiled with immunoSEQ multiplex PCR; TCRdb holds only in-frame clones, not every one. The table includes 140,000 to 150,000 clones, around 86% detected once. Input material: PBMCs or T cells enriched from blood (not recorded which). The rearrangement links TRBV18 to TRBJ1-3; a weak D match, TRBD1 (5 bases). The receptor was derived from a man aged 50-60 years who had recovered from COVID-19. The CDR3, as DNA: TGTGCCAGCTCACCGGTTGGGGACTACTCTGGAAACACCATATATTTT. This codes for CASSPVGDYSGNTIYF.